The source of this T cell receptor (beta chain) is a study of T cells in Graves' hyperthyroidism and ophthalmopathy. Study outcomes and limitations: Most expanded thyroid clonotypes above 0.001 also appeared in blood.

Amplification of TCR beta CDR3 regions was performed using RNA transcripts as template. With the HTBI primer set, the TCR CDR3 went through a first round of RT-PCR. From the multiplex PCR reads, TCRdb called clonotypes with MiXCR, one entry per CDR3 protein. The profile shows 250,000 to 300,000 distinct CDR3 sequences, approximately 15% of them singletons. The length of the CDR3 is 13 residues. Germline CDR1 and CDR2: SQVTM and ANQGSEA. Unmatched junction bases numbered 8, after V lost 7 bases and J lost 2 bases. This clonotype occurred a few times. The target antigen is unknown. This receptor was identified in a woman aged 55 to 70 with Graves' ophthalmopathy. The chain couples TRBV29-1 to TRBJ2-7; TRBD1 agrees at 7 bases. Sequencing was carried out using blood. The CDR3 coding sequence is TGCAGCGGGGCGGACAGGTCGACCTACGAGCAGTACTTC. Translating gives CSGADRSTYEQYF.